This TCR beta chain was captured in a study of T cells in tuberculosis. The table came from immunoSEQ multiplex PCR; TCRdb's copy has only in-frame clones and leaves some out. The top ten clones hold more than 7.5% of a sample with 20,000 to 30,000 clones, about 95% of them seen once. The CDR3 spans 14 residues. The V end lost 0 bases, the J end lost 5 bases, and 10 bases lay between the germline ends. Germline values: CDR1 GTSNPN, CDR2 SVGIG (reference sequence). Sequenced input: PBMCs. The origin of this receptor is a donor aged 5 to 30 with latent tuberculosis or without tuberculosis infection. The V gene is TRBV30, the J gene TRBJ1-4, with D perhaps matching TRBD1 (6 bases). The chain's CDR3 is CAWSVAGVNEKLFF. CDR3 DNA sequence: TGTGCCTGGAGTGTAGCAGGGGTCAATGAAAAACTGTTTTTT.